This T cell receptor (beta chain) was observed in a study of blood T cell repertoires in COVID-19. V lost 0 bases to trimming and J lost 5 bases, with 12 bases between them. The CDR3 is 15 residues long. Per germline, CDR1 SGHVS and CDR2 FNYEAQ. TCRdb's copy holds only in-frame clones and misses some; the assay was immunoSEQ multiplex PCR. The sample has some 170,000 clones, 76% seen once. This clonotype was obtained from a woman in her forties or fifties with active or convalescent COVID-19. What was sequenced was peripheral blood. The rearrangement joins TRBV7-6 to TRBJ2-3, with D possibly matching TRBD2 (7 bases). The CDR3 is CASSLAGGLGDTQYF. The CDR3 DNA follows: TGTGCCAGCAGCTTAGCGGGGGGGCTGGGAGATACGCAGTATTTT.